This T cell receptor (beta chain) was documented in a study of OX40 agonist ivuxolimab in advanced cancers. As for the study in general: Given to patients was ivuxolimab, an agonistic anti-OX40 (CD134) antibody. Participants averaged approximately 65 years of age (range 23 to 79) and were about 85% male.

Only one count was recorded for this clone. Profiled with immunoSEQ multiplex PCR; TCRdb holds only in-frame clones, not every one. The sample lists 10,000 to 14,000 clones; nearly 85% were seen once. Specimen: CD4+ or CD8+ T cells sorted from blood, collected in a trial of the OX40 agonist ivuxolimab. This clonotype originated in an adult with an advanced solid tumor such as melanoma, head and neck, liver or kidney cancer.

DNA for the CDR3: TGTGCCAGCAGTTTTCGCACACCAAACACTGAAGCTTTCTTT. Its translation is CASSFRTPNTEAFF. The rearrangement uses TRBV28 and TRBJ1-1; D ambiguous. CDR1 and CDR2 from the germline V gene are MDHEN and SYDVKM. This CDR3 spans 14 amino acids. Trimming stripped 3 bases from V and 2 bases from J, with 10 bases between.